These T cell receptor beta chains were read from a single sample in a study of blood T cell repertoires in COVID-19. Measured with immunoSEQ multiplex PCR; TCRdb has only the in-frame clones, and not every one. The sample gives roughly 400,000 clones, 70% to 90% of which show up once; approximately 1.5% is in the top ten. Sequenced sample: PBMCs or T cells enriched from blood (not recorded which). The receptor source for this set is a woman younger than 30 who had been exposed to COVID-19. Each CDR3 is given with its conserved first and last residue. The order of the fields is CDR3 length, V gene, J gene, clone size, D gene, CDR3 DNA, CDR3 protein. A D gene is named only where the DNA matches it firmly. Expanded clones are given a class, and other clones once, few, many or no size at all.

15	TRBV7-3	TRBJ2-3	-	TRBD2	TGTGCCAGCAGCCCCCTTCGGGGGGTCACAGATACGCAGTATTTT	CASSPLRGVTDTQYF
14	TRBV2	TRBJ1-5	-	TRBD1	TGTGCCAGTCAACCGGGACAGGGGTTTCAGCCCCAGCATTTT	CASQPGQGFQPQHF
14	TRBV18	TRBJ1-1	-	-	TGTGCCAGCTCACCCCAAGGACAGAACACTGAAGCTTTCTTT	CASSPQGQNTEAFF
12	TRBV2	TRBJ1-1	-	-	TGTGCCAGCAGTGGCCCGGGAGCTGAAGCTTTCTTT	CASSGPGAEAFF
15	TRBV6-5	TRBJ1-1	-	TRBD1	TGTGCCAGCACTCCAGGGACAGGTATGAACACTGAAGCTTTCTTT	CASTPGTGMNTEAFF
19	TRBV27	TRBJ2-1	-	-	TGTGCCAGCAGTTTAATAGGGGCTAGCGCCAGAGGGTTATACAATGAGCAGTTCTTC	CASSLIGASARGLYNEQFF
15	TRBV19	TRBJ2-3	-	-	TGTGCCAGTAGTATTGGGGGACAATTCGCAGATACGCAGTATTTT	CASSIGGQFADTQYF
16	TRBV9	TRBJ2-1	-	TRBD1	TGTGCCAGCAGCGTAGCAGGCACCGGGACAGCCAATGAGCAGTTCTTC	CASSVAGTGTANEQFF
14	TRBV18	TRBJ2-5	-	-	TGTGCCAGCTCAAATGACAGAGTACAAGAGACCCAGTACTTC	CASSNDRVQETQYF
15	TRBV30	TRBJ2-7	-	-	TGTGCCTGGAGTGGACCTACGGACAGTTCCTACGAGCAGTACTTC	CAWSGPTDSSYEQYF
13	TRBV19	TRBJ2-1	-	-	TGTGCCAGTAGTGCCGGACTCCACAATGAGCAGTTCTTC	CASSAGLHNEQFF
17	TRBV5-8	TRBJ1-5	-	-	TGTGCCAGCAGCTTCGCCGACAGTTCCTATAGCAATCAGCCCCAGCATTTT	CASSFADSSYSNQPQHF
15	TRBV27	TRBJ2-1	many	TRBD1	TGTGCCAGCAGCTCCAGGGGGCTGGGGGTAAATGAGCAGTTCTTC	CASSSRGLGVNEQFF
15	TRBV4-2	TRBJ1-5	-	-	TGTGCCAGCAGCCAAGAAGCCGGTAGCAATCAGCCCCAGCATTTT	CASSQEAGSNQPQHF
15	TRBV11-2	TRBJ2-1	-	-	TGTGCCAGCAGCTCTGAGTCGGCGGGTTACAATGAGCAGTTCTTC	CASSSESAGYNEQFF
17	TRBV28	TRBJ1-2	once	TRBD1	TGTGCCAGCAGTCCGCATATAGGACAGGGGATCTCCTATGGCTACACCTTC	CASSPHIGQGISYGYTF
17	TRBV5-1	TRBJ2-1	once	TRBD2	TGCGCCAGCAGCTTGTGGGTGGGTACTAGCGGATACAATGAGCAGTTCTTC	CASSLWVGTSGYNEQFF
15	TRBV18	TRBJ1-5	-	TRBD1	TGTGCCAGCTCACCACTCGGGACAGGTAATCAGCCCCAGCATTTT	CASSPLGTGNQPQHF
14	TRBV7-6	TRBJ2-7	-	TRBD2	TGTGCCAGCAGCTTCGCGGGAGGGGTATACGAGCAGTACTTC	CASSFAGGVYEQYF
12	TRBV7-2	TRBJ2-1	-	-	TGTGCCAGCAGCCTGACTCGAAATGAGCAGTTCTTC	CASSLTRNEQFF
14	TRBV28	TRBJ1-1	-	TRBD1	TGTGCCAGCAGTGGTGGGACAGACCCTGAAAAAGCTTTCTTT	CASSGGTDPEKAFF
15	TRBV5-1	TRBJ2-1	-	TRBD2	TGCGCCAGCAGCTTGACTAGCGGGACTCACAATGAGCAGTTCTTC	CASSLTSGTHNEQFF
17	TRBV18	TRBJ2-1	-	TRBD2	TGTGCCAGCTCACCACGACTAGCGGGAGGGGACTACAATGAGCAGTTCTTC	CASSPRLAGGDYNEQFF
15	TRBV20-1	TRBJ1-1	-	TRBD1	TGCAGTGCCAGTAAACAGGGGGCAAGATACACTGAAGCTTTCTTT	CSASKQGARYTEAFF
15	TRBV19	TRBJ2-5	-	TRBD2	TGTGCCAGTAGTATGACAAGCGGGGGGTACGAGACCCAGTACTTC	CASSMTSGGYETQYF
16	TRBV2	TRBJ2-1	-	TRBD2	TGTGCCAGCAGTGAGGACCGGCCTAGCGGGAAGGGTGAGCAGTTCTTC	CASSEDRPSGKGEQFF
15	TRBV11-2	TRBJ1-1	-	-	TGTGCCAGCACCCGATCCAGGTCTTGGAACACTGAAGCTTTCTTT	CASTRSRSWNTEAFF
13	TRBV28	TRBJ1-1	few	TRBD1	TGTGCCAGCAGCACACAGGGGACCACTGAAGCTTTCTTT	CASSTQGTTEAFF
14	TRBV12-5	TRBJ2-2	-	-	TGTGCTAGTGGCTATGGCAGGGGCACCGGGGAGCTGTTTTTT	CASGYGRGTGELFF
13	TRBV7-3	TRBJ2-3	-	-	TGTGCCAGCAGCTCCTCACGGGTTGATACGCAGTATTTT	CASSSSRVDTQYF
14	TRBV7-2	TRBJ2-5	-	TRBD2	TGTGCCAGCAGCAAAGTAGCGGGACAAGAGACCCAGTACTTC	CASSKVAGQETQYF
16	TRBV4-1	TRBJ2-7	-	TRBD2	TGCGCCAGCAGCCGGACATCGGGGGGTTTGACCTACGAGCAGTACTTC	CASSRTSGGLTYEQYF
14	TRBV7-3	TRBJ2-1	few	-	TGTGCCAGCAGCTTACTGGGACTCAACAATGAGCAGTTCTTC	CASSLLGLNNEQFF
16	TRBV18	TRBJ2-3	-	-	TGTGCCAGCTCACCGCGGCGGGGCGTACAGACAGATACGCAGTATTTT	CASSPRRGVQTDTQYF
13	TRBV12-5	TRBJ2-1	many	-	TGTGCTAGTGGTTTGCTGACAGGCAATGAGCAGTTCTTC	CASGLLTGNEQFF
14	TRBV7-2	TRBJ2-7	-	-	TGTGCCAGCAGCTTAAGGGGTAGCCCCTACGAGCAGTACTTC	CASSLRGSPYEQYF
13	TRBV15	TRBJ1-5	-	-	TGTGCCACCAGCGGGGCCTCTAATCAGCCCCAGCATTTT	CATSGASNQPQHF
13	TRBV6-6	TRBJ2-7	-	-	TGTGCCAGCAGTTGGGAAGGGGGATACGAGCAGTACTTC	CASSWEGGYEQYF
14	TRBV29-1	TRBJ1-1	-	TRBD1	TGCAGCGTCGACAAAGGACAGGGGTACACTGAAGCTTTCTTT	CSVDKGQGYTEAFF
13	TRBV18	TRBJ2-2	-	-	TGTGCCAGCACGACAGGGAACACCGGGGAGCTGTTTTTT	CASTTGNTGELFF
18	TRBV13	TRBJ1-2	-	TRBD1	TGTGCCAGCAGCTCCCCAGCCCTAAGTGGACAGGTTCAGGAAAGCTACACCTTC	CASSSPALSGQVQESYTF
15	TRBV27	TRBJ1-1	-	-	TGTGCCAGCAGTTTAAGTAATGAGGGGCCCGGGGGAGCTTTCTTT	CASSLSNEGPGGAFF
13	TRBV18	TRBJ2-7	-	-	TGTGCCAGCTCACCTGACAGAACCTACGAGCAGTACTTC	CASSPDRTYEQYF
13	TRBV6-4	TRBJ1-2	-	TRBD1	TGTGCCAGCAGTTTTACAGGGGACTATGGCTACACCTTC	CASSFTGDYGYTF